The T cell receptor (beta chain) described here comes from a study of blood T cell repertoires in COVID-19. Method: immunoSEQ multiplex PCR; TCRdb's copy keeps in-frame clones and lacks some. The repertoire has about 360,000 clones, approximately 86% of them found once; the top ten carry 7.1%. Losses at the gene ends were 6 bases for V and 1 base for J; bases not matched to a gene: 8. This CDR3 has 15 residues. CDR1 is MNHEY and CDR2 is SVGAGI in the germline V gene. The chain joins TRBV6-5 to TRBJ1-2, with 7 bases aligning to TRBD1. Input material: peripheral blood. The TCR comes from a woman aged 55-69 years with COVID-19, enrolled during active disease. This CDR3 reads CASSPRGDGNYGYTF. CDR3 nucleotides: TGTGCCAGCAGCCCCAGGGGGGACGGTAACTATGGCTACACCTTC.